Presented here are 22 T cell receptor beta chains from one specimen sequenced in a study of blood T cells in healthy people across ages. Through a sample-barcoded 5' primer and a J-beta primer mix, a second PCR was run for roughly 7 to 11 cycles. MiXCR was run by TCRdb on the 5' RACE reads, yielding one entry per CDR3 protein. The sample comprises about 2 million distinct CDR3 sequences, 49% of which are singletons, and around 2.1% rests with the top ten. The specimen was blood. Every receptor here comes from a woman in her thirties or forties in good health.

The sample holds a few counts of this clonotype. The chain has TRBV19 and TRBJ1-2; no reliable D call. Germline V CDR1 and CDR2: LNHDA, SQIVND (reference sequence). There are 14 residues in the CDR3. V was pared by 8 bases and J by 6 bases, with 19 bases between. The CDR3 sequence: CASHIAGNEDGYTF. Written as DNA, the CDR3 is TGTGCCAGTCACATCGCGGGGAATGAGGATGGCTACACCTTC.

The sample holds a few counts of this clonotype. The chain joins TRBV3-1 to TRBJ2-4; TRBD2 matches at 13 bases. The CDR3 runs to 15 residues. Germline V CDR1 and CDR2: LGHDT, YNNKEL (reference sequence). After removal of 4 bases from V and 12 bases from J, the junction contained 9 bases not matched to a gene. This CDR3 reads CASSPRRTSGGDQYF. Here the CDR3 DNA reads TGTGCCAGCAGCCCGCGCCGGACTAGCGGGGGAGATCAGTACTTC. The full variable domain, with the rest looked up from reference TRBV3-1 and TRBJ2-4, is DTAVSQTPKYLVTQMGNDKSIKCEQNLGHDTMYWYKQDSKKFLKIMFSYNNKELIINETVPNRFSPKSPDKAHLNLHINSLELGDSAVYFCASSPRRTSGGDQYFGAGTRLSVL.

The chain employs TRBV6-2 or TRBV6-3 and TRBJ2-1; weak D call: TRBD2 (5 bases). There are 15 residues in the CDR3. V shed 2 bases and J shed 1 base, with 9 bases lying between them. Germline V gene data show CDR1 as MNHEY and CDR2 as SVGEGT. The chain's CDR3 is CASSYRRESYNEQFF. The CDR3 region has the DNA TGTGCCAGCAGTTACCGCCGGGAATCCTACAATGAGCAGTTCTTC.

In its sample, this clonotype was seen a few times. V and J are TRBV7-9 and TRBJ2-1, with 9 bases that match TRBD1. The CDR3 is 15 amino acids. Germline V gene lookup returns CDR1 SEHNR and CDR2 FQNEAQ (reference sequence). The V and J ends lost 3 bases and 4 bases, in that order; junction bases with no gene match: 4. For the CDR3, the DNA is TGTGCCAGCAGCTTCCGGGACAGGGTATACAATGAGCAGTTCTTC. Protein sequence: CASSFRDRVYNEQFF.

This clonotype was counted many times. The chain employs TRBV4-3 and TRBJ2-5; D remains ambiguous. The V gene lost 0 bases and the J gene lost 5 bases, with 7 bases spanning the gap. Germline assignment: CDR1 LGHNA and CDR2 YSLEER. This CDR3 comprises 13 residues. For the CDR3, the DNA is TGCGCCAGCAGCCAAGAGGGTTGGGAGACCCAGTACTTC. Encoded protein: CASSQEGWETQYF.

On this clonotype itself: At one end, the junction sequence differs from germline, possibly due to a read error. The gene calls are TRBV6-6 and TRBJ2-3, with D hard to call. Germline assignment: CDR1 MNHNY and CDR2 SVGAGI (reference sequence). CDR3 size: 14 residues. CDR3 sequence: CASSLPDPWDTRYF. The CDR3 bases are TGTGCCAGCAGTTTACCCGACCCCTGGGATACGCGGTATTTT.

There are a few counts of this clonotype. At one end the junction does not follow the germline gene, possibly because of a read error. J is TRBJ2-5 and V is TRBV27; TRBD2 matches 13 bases. Germline V gene lookup returns CDR1 MNHEY and CDR2 SMNVEV (reference sequence). The CDR3 consists of 16 residues. The CDR3 nucleotides are TGTGCCAGCAGTTTTGGACTAGCGGGGGTTCAAGGGACCCAGTACTTC. Amino acid sequence: CASSFGLAGVQGTQYF.

This chain connects TRBV6-5 to TRBJ2-7; either TRBD1 or TRBD2 may supply D (5 bases each). V lost 2 bases and J lost 0, with 11 bases in between. Germline V gene sequence: CDR1 MNHEY, CDR2 SVGAGI. CDR3 length: 15 residues. The CDR3 sequence: CASSYDGTASYEQYF. CDR3 DNA: TGTGCCAGCAGTTACGACGGGACCGCCTCCTACGAGCAGTACTTC.

The chain joins TRBV7-2 to TRBJ2-2; 7 nucleotides match TRBD1. Germline V gives CDR1 SGHTA, CDR2 FQGNSA. The CDR3 loop spans 15 amino acids. V shed 6 bases and J 4 bases; nucleotides not matched to a gene: 8. Here the CDR3 DNA reads TGTGCCAGCAGTTACCGGGGACAGACCACCGGGGAGCTGTTTTTT. Protein: CASSYRGQTTGELFF.

The rearrangement links TRBV5-1 to TRBJ2-6; a weak D match, TRBD1 (5 bases). V was cut by 0 bases and J by 0 bases, with 7 bases left in between. The germline V gene encodes CDR1 SGHRS and CDR2 YFSETQ. CDR3 length equals 16 residues. The CDR3 DNA follows: TGCGCCAGCAGCTTGGATGGGGCCTCTGGGGCCAACGTCCTGACTTTC. As protein: CASSLDGASGANVLTF.

This clonotype was found a few times. The rearrangement uses TRBV15 and TRBJ2-1, with 10 bases identical to TRBD2. The CDR3 consists of 16 residues. CDR1 is LNHNV, CDR2 YYDKDF, per germline (reference sequence). The V gene end was trimmed by 1 base and the J gene end by 5 bases; junction bases not matched to a gene: 5. The CDR3 region is CATSRASGGDDNEQFF. The DNA of the CDR3 is TGTGCCACCAGCAGAGCTAGCGGGGGAGATGACAATGAGCAGTTCTTC. Looking up the rest from reference TRBV15 and TRBJ2-1 gives the full variable domain: DAMVIQNPRYQVTQFGKPVTLSCSQTLNHNVMYWYQQKSSQAPKLLFHYYDKDFNNEADTPDNFQSRRPNTSFCFLDIRSPGLGDTAMYLCATSRASGGDDNEQFFGPGTRLTVL.

The chain uses TRBV27 and TRBJ2-1, with TRBD2 matching over 11 bases. The length of the CDR3 is 18 residues. The ends lost 6 bases at V and 8 bases at J; junction bases unmatched: 18. Germline V lookup: CDR1 MNHEY, CDR2 SMNVEV (reference sequence). The CDR3 loop reads CASRSGLGGSGGGYEQFF. DNA for the CDR3: TGTGCCAGCAGATCCGGGCTTGGGGGTAGCGGGGGGGGGTATGAGCAGTTCTTC.

The chain recombines TRBV6-1 with TRBJ2-1, with 9 bases matching TRBD2. V lost 6 bases and J lost 3; bases outside the gene matches: 6. The V gene's germline CDR1 is MNHNS and CDR2 SASEGT. The CDR3 length is 15 residues. The CDR3 region is CASRKAGGNYNEQFF. The DNA of the CDR3 is TGTGCCAGCAGAAAAGCGGGGGGCAACTACAATGAGCAGTTCTTC.

The chain links TRBV6-2 or TRBV6-3 to TRBJ2-2, with unresolved D. V lost 8 bases and J 5 bases, leaving 9 bases between the germline ends. The CDR3 sequence is 12 residues long. Germline V CDR1 and CDR2: MNHEY, SVGEGT. The CDR3 DNA reads as TGTGCCAGCCTCAGACCAACCGGGGAGCTGTTTTTT. Translated, it gives CASLRPTGELFF.

The rearrangement uses TRBV3-1 and TRBJ2-3; 10 positions match TRBD2. The CDR3 covers 15 residues. The J segment lost 9 bases and the V segment lost 1 base, leaving 7 bases of the junction unmatched. Germline V CDR1 and CDR2: LGHDT, YNNKEL (reference sequence). This chain's CDR3 is CASSQASGGASTQYF. The CDR3 coding sequence is TGTGCCAGCAGCCAAGCCAGCGGGGGGGCCTCAACGCAGTATTTT.

This clonotype was recorded a few times. The rearrangement joins TRBV4-2 to TRBJ2-5; 9 nucleotides align to TRBD2. Trimming removed 1 base from V and 1 base from J; junction bases left unmatched: 1. Germline CDR1 LGHNA, CDR2 YNFKEQ. CDR3 size: 15 residues. The CDR3 region has the DNA TGTGCCAGCAGCCAAGGCGGGGGGGCCCAAGAGACCCAGTACTTC. It specifies CASSQGGGAQETQYF.

V usage is TRBV6-2 or TRBV6-3 and J usage is TRBJ1-1, with a tentative D call TRBD1 (5 bases). The CDR3 totals 11 residues. The germline CDR1 and CDR2 sequences are MNHEY and SVGEGT. V was shortened by 5 bases and J by 7 bases, with 8 bases between the two germline ends. The CDR3: CASSNGGEAFF. The CDR3 nucleotides are TGTGCCAGCAGTAACGGGGGTGAAGCTTTCTTT.

The V gene is TRBV6-1, the J gene TRBJ2-5; D is unresolved. The CDR3 runs to 11 residues. V lost 7 bases, J lost 3 bases, and 6 bases lay in between. Germline V gives CDR1 MNHNS, CDR2 SASEGT. CDR3 sequence reads: CASMLEETQYF. CDR3 sequence (DNA): TGTGCCAGCATGTTGGAAGAGACCCAGTACTTC.

The rearrangement links TRBV4-1 to TRBJ2-3; 8 bases agree with TRBD1. The CDR3 has 18 amino acids. Unmatched junction bases numbered 16, after V lost 5 bases and J lost 3 bases. Germline CDR1 reads MGHRA; CDR2 reads YSYEKL. The CDR3 bases are TGCGCCAGCAGCGAACGGACAGGGAACACACCTAAAACAGATACGCAGTATTTT. Translation gives CASSERTGNTPKTDTQYF.

This chain joins TRBV20-1 and TRBJ2-5; D is unresolved. The CDR3 extends over 10 amino acids. From germline, CDR1 is DFQATT and CDR2 SNEGSKA (reference sequence). With 3 bases removed from V and 4 bases from J, the gap between germline ends came to 3 bases. This CDR3 is CSASAETQYF. The CDR3 DNA reads as TGCAGTGCTAGTGCAGAGACCCAGTACTTC.

This clonotype appeared a single time. This sequence joins TRBV20-1 and TRBJ2-7; 9 nucleotides match TRBD1. The end of the DNA aligns better with TRBJ2-4, so the J call may be wrong. This CDR3 comprises 17 residues. Germline V gives CDR1 DFQATT, CDR2 SNEGSKA (reference sequence). Written as DNA, the CDR3 is TGCAGTGCTAGAGATCCCGGGACAGGGATCGGTTTTGACATTCAGTACTTC. This encodes CSARDPGTGIGFDIQYF.

The CDR3 DNA reads as TGTGCCAGCAGTGGGGGGACAGGGGGCGGGACAGCTTTCTTT. Translated, it gives CASSGGTGGGTAFF. This chain joins TRBV12-3 or TRBV12-4 and TRBJ1-1; 12 nucleotides agree with TRBD1. This CDR3 contains 14 residues. Losses at the gene ends were 5 bases for V and 10 bases for J; bases not matched to a gene: 8.